The 8 T cell receptor beta chains presented below share a single source sample, sequenced in a study of cytomegalovirus exposure and HLA in healthy donors. Clones were sequenced by immunoSEQ multiplex PCR, and TCRdb holds only the in-frame ones, with some missing. The sample has 70,000 to 75,000 clones, approximately 94% seen once. The sample consisted of PBMCs. These receptors all stem from a woman aged 18-29 years in good health and CMV-seropositive.

The chain links TRBV18 to TRBJ1-6; 8 nucleotides line up with TRBD1. The CDR3 contains 16 residues. In germline, CDR1 is KGHSH, CDR2 LQKENI. J gave up 7 bases and V 2 bases, and 7 bases lay outside the gene matches. The DNA of the CDR3 is TGTGCCAGCTCACCAGGGAGGGACAGGAGAAATTCACCCCTCCACTTT. Amino acid sequence: CASSPGRDRRNSPLHF.

V usage is TRBV18 and J usage is TRBJ2-3; possible D gene TRBD2, 6 bases. This CDR3 region has 15 residues. Trimming removed 3 bases from V and 2 bases from J, with 12 bases in between. CDR1 is KGHSH and CDR2 is LQKENI in the germline V gene. The CDR3: CASSPWAGNTDTQYF. The DNA of the CDR3 is TGTGCCAGCTCACCGTGGGCGGGAAACACAGATACGCAGTATTTT.

The CDR3 reads CASSPTGLNTEAFF. CDR3 DNA: TGTGCCAGTAGTCCTACAGGGTTGAACACTGAAGCTTTCTTT. This sequence joins TRBV19 and TRBJ1-1; the D gene is possibly TRBD1 (6 bases). CDR1 and CDR2 (germline): LNHDA, SQIVND (reference sequence). There are 14 residues in the CDR3. V was shortened by 5 bases and J by 0 bases, with 10 bases between the two germline ends.

The gene calls are TRBV11-2 and TRBJ1-4; D gene uncertain. The CDR3 runs to 13 residues. Between the trimmed V and J ends, which lost 2 bases and 7 bases, there was a span of 8 bases. Germline loops: CDR1 SGHAT, CDR2 FQNNGV. Written as DNA, the CDR3 is TGTGCCAGCAGCTTAATATCTTCTGAAAAACTGTTTTTT. This codes for CASSLISSEKLFF.

This clone was seen only once. The chain uses TRBV4-3 and TRBJ2-1, with D hard to call. CDR3 length: 13 residues. CDR1 and CDR2 (germline): LGHNA, YSLEER. Trimming removed 0 bases from V and 6 bases from J, with 6 bases in between. Here the CDR3 reads CASSQERINEQFF. The CDR3 nucleotides are TGCGCCAGCAGCCAAGAGAGGATCAATGAGCAGTTCTTC.

This chain connects TRBV5-4 to TRBJ2-1; the D is unclear. Trimming stripped 3 bases from V and 0 bases from J, with 16 bases between. The germline gives CDR1 SGHNT, CDR2 YYREEE (reference sequence). The CDR3 sequence is 17 residues long. The CDR3 sequence: CASSSATSSISYNEQFF. The DNA of the CDR3 is TGTGCCAGCAGCTCCGCCACCTCTAGTATCTCCTACAATGAGCAGTTCTTC.

The V gene is TRBV5-5, the J gene TRBJ2-7, with D perhaps matching TRBD2 (5 bases). In germline, CDR1 is SGHKS, CDR2 YYEKEE (reference sequence). Trimming shortened V by 0 bases and J by 6 bases, and 7 bases separated the two germline ends. There are 12 residues in the CDR3. In DNA form, the CDR3 reads TGTGCCAGCAGCTTGGCGGGATCCGAGCAGTACTTC. Translating it yields CASSLAGSEQYF.

The V and J genes are TRBV28 and TRBJ1-4; a possible D gene is TRBD1 (6 bases). V dropped 1 base and J dropped 5 bases, with 14 bases sitting between them. The germline CDR1 and CDR2 sequences are MDHEN and SYDVKM. This CDR3 contains 16 residues. The CDR3 region has the DNA TGTGCCAGCAGTTTATTTAGCGGGGGGCAGAATGAAAAACTGTTTTTT. Translating gives CASSLFSGGQNEKLFF. Variable domain in full (rest from reference TRBV28 and TRBJ1-4): DVKVTQSSRYLVKRTGEKVFLECVQDMDHENMFWYRQDPGLGLRLIYFSYDVKMKEKGDIPEGYSVSREKKERFSLILESASTNQTSMYLCASSLFSGGQNEKLFFGSGTQLSVL.